This record looks at one T cell receptor beta chain sequence and its context. Its specificity is unknown. This record comes from a study of Graves' ophthalmopathy and Graves' hyperthyroidism. V lost 5 bases to trimming and J lost 3 bases, with 16 bases between them. Germline loops: CDR1 LNHNV, CDR2 YYDKDF (reference sequence). This CDR3 has 15 amino acids. Study-wide points: Appearing in blood as well were most expanded thyroid clonotypes above 0.001 frequency. Using a 13-signature model, the authors split ophthalmopathy from stable hyperthyroidism, with 85% to 90% sensitivity and roughly 83% specificity.

If patients had other autoimmune diseases, uncontrolled infections, pregnancy or lactation, they were excluded. TCR beta CDR3 amplification used RNA transcripts. Following a first-round RT-PCR that used HTBI primers, a second-round multiplex PCR was carried out. TCRdb recomputed calls from the multiplex PCR reads with MiXCR, one row per CDR3 protein. The table shows 200,000 to 300,000 distinct CDR3 sequences, with roughly 50% occurring only once. The sample consisted of peripheral blood. The chain carries TRBV15 and TRBJ1-2, with a possible D match to TRBD1 (5 bases). The TCR sequence derives from an adult man with Graves' ophthalmopathy. CDR3 in DNA: TGTGCCACCAGCCAAGGAGAGGGGCGCTACTATGGCTACACCTTC. Amino acid sequence: CATSQGEGRYYGYTF.